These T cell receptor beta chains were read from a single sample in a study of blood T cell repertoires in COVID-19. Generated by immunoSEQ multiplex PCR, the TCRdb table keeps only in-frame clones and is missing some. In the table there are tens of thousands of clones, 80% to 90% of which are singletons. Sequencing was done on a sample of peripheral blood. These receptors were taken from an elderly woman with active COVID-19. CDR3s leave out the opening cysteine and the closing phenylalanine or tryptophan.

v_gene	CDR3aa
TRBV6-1	ASSERSKSHEQY
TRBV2	ASSGETGGSGETQY
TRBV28	ASRYYYEQY
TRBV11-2	ASSISGEQETQY
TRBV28	ASSFPTGVPEAF
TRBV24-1	ATSDAGTGYDQEQY
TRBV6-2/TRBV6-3	ASSPGDPRTDTQY
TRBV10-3	AISRDRGPNTQY
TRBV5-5	ASTMAPGGHGELF
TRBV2	ASSVAGMDEQY
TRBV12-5	ASGLRTGLAGVVTQY
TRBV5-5	ASSLAFGTGLYEQY